This passage covers 17 T cell receptor beta chains from one sample sequenced in a study of blood T cell repertoires in COVID-19. This table comes from immunoSEQ multiplex PCR, and its TCRdb copy is limited to in-frame clones, with some not included. The table has under 100,000 clones, approximately 85% seen once. Sample: peripheral blood. Source of these receptors: a woman aged 80 or over with COVID-19, enrolled during active disease.

V and J are TRBV2 and TRBJ1-2, with a weak D call TRBD1 (6 bases). There are 13 residues in the CDR3. V was clipped by 3 bases and J by 7 bases, with 12 bases between them. The germline V gene encodes CDR1 SNHLY and CDR2 FYNNEI. The CDR3, as DNA: TGTGCCAGCAGTGACCAGACAGGATTTGGCTACACCTTC. Translated: CASSDQTGFGYTF.

This chain uses TRBV2 with TRBJ1-4, with 8 bases fitting TRBD1. CDR1 and CDR2 (germline): SNHLY, FYNNEI. V dropped 7 bases and J dropped 3; count of bases not matched to a gene: 4. This CDR3 comprises 14 residues. The CDR3, as DNA: TGTGCCAGCATCCCGGACAGGGCTAATGAAAAACTGTTTTTT. This encodes CASIPDRANEKLFF.

V is TRBV28 and J is TRBJ2-7; TRBD2 aligns across 7 bases. Losses at the gene ends were 3 bases for V and 3 bases for J; bases not matched to a gene: 8. The CDR3 extends over 15 amino acids. Germline V gives CDR1 MDHEN, CDR2 SYDVKM. DNA for the CDR3: TGTGCCAGCAGTTTTCTCGGGAGGACACTCTACGAGCAGTACTTC. Translation: CASSFLGRTLYEQYF.

This chain's CDR3 is CASSFGGQGNYGYTF. In nucleotides, the CDR3 is TGTGCCAGCAGTTTCGGAGGACAGGGTAACTATGGCTACACCTTC. The V gene is TRBV28, the J gene TRBJ1-2; TRBD1 aligns across 8 bases. The CDR3 is 15 residues long. Per germline, CDR1 MDHEN and CDR2 SYDVKM. V lost 3 bases, J lost 1 base, and 4 bases stayed unmatched.

The J gene is TRBJ1-5, the V gene TRBV19; possibly TRBD1 for D (6 bases). CDR1 and CDR2 from the germline V gene are LNHDA and SQIVND (reference sequence). The V end lost 5 bases, the J end lost 7 bases, and 18 bases lay between the germline ends. The CDR3 is 15 amino acids. The CDR3 sequence: CASSSPQGSGQPQHF. CDR3 sequence (DNA): TGTGCCAGTAGTTCCCCACAGGGCAGCGGCCAGCCCCAGCATTTT.

The V and J genes are TRBV18 and TRBJ2-3, with D perhaps TRBD2 (6 bases). V lost 3 bases, J lost 1 base, and 11 bases lay in between. CDR3 size: 15 residues. Germline CDR1 reads KGHSH; CDR2 reads LQKENI. The CDR3 sequence: CASSPTRLGTDTQYF. CDR3 DNA sequence: TGTGCCAGCTCACCGACTAGACTCGGCACAGATACGCAGTATTTT.

The chain recombines TRBV18 with TRBJ1-4, with D unresolved. Looked up from germline, CDR1 is KGHSH and CDR2 is LQKENI. The CDR3 has 13 residues. Between the trimmed V and J ends, which lost 0 bases and 8 bases, there was a span of 7 bases. DNA of the CDR3: TGTGCCAGCTCACCACCCCCAGGAGAAAAACTGTTTTTT. Residues: CASSPPPGEKLFF.

This clone was recorded once. The chain uses TRBV6-6 and TRBJ2-1; tentatively, D is TRBD2 (5 bases). V shed 7 bases and J shed 4 bases, with 20 bases lying between them. Germline values: CDR1 MNHNY, CDR2 SVGAGI (reference sequence). The CDR3 totals 16 residues. The CDR3 DNA follows: TGTGCCAGCACCAACATTGCCGGGGTATTTTACAATGAGCAGTTCTTC. It is translated as CASTNIAGVFYNEQFF.

V gene TRBV5-6 combines with J gene TRBJ1-1; a possible D gene is TRBD1 (6 bases). V lost 4 bases and J 6 bases, leaving 16 bases between the germline ends. The CDR3 has 14 residues. Germline V gives CDR1 SGHDT, CDR2 YYEEEE. Here the CDR3 reads CASSRVGGAAEAFF. CDR3 nucleotides: TGTGCCAGCAGCCGGGTCGGGGGGGCAGCTGAAGCTTTCTTT. The whole variable domain, filled in from reference TRBV5-6 and TRBJ1-1, reads DAGVTQSPTHLIKTRGQQVTLRCSPKSGHDTVSWYQQALGQGPQFIFQYYEEEERQRGNFPDRFSGHQFPNYSSELNVNALLLGDSALYLCASSRVGGAAEAFFGQGTRLTVV.

The chain couples TRBV28 to TRBJ1-2, with 12 bases identical to TRBD1. CDR1 and CDR2 from the germline V gene are MDHEN and SYDVKM. V shed 3 bases and J 8 bases; nucleotides not matched to a gene: 7. CDR3 length: 15 amino acids. The CDR3 region has the DNA TGTGCCAGCAGTTTCCAGGGACAGGGGGCGGGAGGCTACACCTTC. This encodes CASSFQGQGAGGYTF.

The chain carries TRBV7-9 and TRBJ2-1, with no clear D. CDR3 length equals 13 residues. CDR1 and CDR2 from the germline V gene are SEHNR and FQNEAQ (reference sequence). Between the trimmed V and J ends, which lost 5 bases and 6 bases, there was a span of 11 bases. The CDR3 protein is CASSPTPRNEQFF. In DNA, the CDR3 is TGTGCCAGCAGCCCCACTCCCCGCAATGAGCAGTTCTTC.

The V gene is TRBV12-2, the J gene TRBJ1-5; the DNA was not used to check the table's D call, TRBD1. TRBV12-2 is an annotated pseudogene. This CDR3 comprises 15 residues. The CDR3 spells CASRKKGQQNQPQHF. DNA of the CDR3: TGTGCAAGTCGTAAGAAGGGACAGCAGAATCAGCCCCAGCATTTT.

The chain is built from TRBV3-1 (or the pseudogene TRBV3-2) and TRBJ1-2, with 7 bases matching TRBD1. Germline V CDR1 and CDR2: LGHDT, YNNKEL (reference sequence). This CDR3 has 13 residues. Unmatched junction bases numbered 7, after V lost 4 bases and J lost 8 bases. CDR3 loop: CASSPDRDNGYTF. As DNA, the CDR3 is TGTGCCAGCAGCCCCGACAGGGATAACGGCTACACCTTC.

The chain joins TRBV11-2 to TRBJ2-3; D might be TRBD2 (5 bases). The CDR3 loop spans 14 amino acids. Looked up from germline, CDR1 is SGHAT and CDR2 is FQNNGV. Trimming stripped 5 bases from V and 3 bases from J, with 12 bases between. CDR3 in amino acids: CASSPERVTDTQYF. CDR3 coding DNA: TGTGCCAGCAGCCCCGAGAGGGTAACAGATACGCAGTATTTT.

This chain links TRBV28 with TRBJ2-7; D call uncertain. Germline V CDR1 and CDR2: MDHEN, SYDVKM. This CDR3 spans 12 amino acids. Trimming removed 5 bases at V and 3 bases at J, with 8 bases between. The CDR3 region has the DNA TGTGCCAGCAGTACTACCCTCTACGAGCAGTACTTC. Protein product: CASSTTLYEQYF.

This sequence joins TRBV27 and TRBJ2-1; 11 bases agree with TRBD2. J lost 4 bases, V lost 3 bases, and 2 bases had no gene match. Germline CDR1 MNHEY, CDR2 SMNVEV (reference sequence). The length of the CDR3 is 15 residues. CDR3 nucleotide sequence: TGTGCCAGCAGTTTCAGACTAGCGGGATACAATGAGCAGTTCTTC. Protein sequence: CASSFRLAGYNEQFF.

The rearrangement uses TRBV11-2 and TRBJ2-1, with unresolved D. Per germline, CDR1 SGHAT and CDR2 FQNNGV. This CDR3 comprises 16 residues. V shed 4 bases and J shed 0 bases, with 13 bases lying between them. CDR3 region: CASSSLSRGSYNEQFF. CDR3 sequence (DNA): TGTGCCAGCAGCTCGCTTTCACGCGGCTCCTACAATGAGCAGTTCTTC.